This TCR beta chain was found in a study of T cell repertoires in cytomegalovirus infection (dated 2019 in TCRdb). About the study as a whole: Because public TCR beta signatures pointed to carriage of CMV infection together with the matching HLA type, the HLA type of each donor mattered for the analysis. What the study reported, not specific to this receptor: The ex vivo response was dominated by HLA-C-restricted CMV-specific TCR beta clonotypes, which also provided the single most frequent clonotype in two of eight donors. Carriers of CMV infection plus the relevant HLA type were discriminated by the cumulative frequency of public TCR beta family members in the study cohort and in an independent approximately 340-donor cohort.

This clonotype was seen at least ten times. Its antigen remains undetermined. Nothing much larger sits one base from this clone, and base qualities are not available. From the germline V gene, CDR1 is SQVTM and CDR2 is ANQGSEA. The CDR3 holds 15 amino acids from the cysteine to the phenylalanine. CDR3 DNA only is kept here, 45 bases in frame from base 1. Cut back by 4 bases and 3 bases, the V and J ends lie 15 bases apart. The run used an Illumina HiSeq 1500. In TCRdb, the public reads were trimmed at Q25 with fastp and aligned with MiXCR, with productive beta chains retained. Rows merge per CDR3 protein into single entries with the most common DNA and genes. This sample lists about 210,000 distinct CDR3 sequences; around 6.4% were detected once. The ten largest clones represent under 7% of the sample.

This TCR was sampled from a human donor in good health (CMV status not recorded). Some clones in this sample may be carry-over from other donors' samples. The sample comprised PBMCs. The sequence joins TRBV29-1 to TRBJ2-2, with an unclear D gene assignment. In nucleotide form, the sequence is TGCAGCGTTGGGGCCCGCCTAACGGACACCGGGGAGCTGTTTTTT. It specifies CSVGARLTDTGELFF.